This T cell receptor (beta chain) comes out of a study of T-cell reconstitution after alpha-beta-depleted transplantation in children (dated by TCRdb to about 2016). General notes on the study: Using TCR repertoire profiling, the study followed T-cell immune reconstitution in a quantitative way in children after TCRalphabeta/CD19-depleted allogeneic hematopoietic cell transplantation. The investigation overall reported the following: The apparently early recovery of alphabetaT-cell counts about two months after transplant reportedly depended on only several hundred rapidly expanded clones that came from non-depleted graft cells. Over the following months the frequencies of hyperexpanded clones went down, and after one year T-cell counts and TCRbeta diversity were mostly credited to newly produced T cells. In some patients, high TCRbeta diversity at day 60 was attributed to recipient T cells and intrathymic progenitors that had survived conditioning.

V gives up 1 base and J gives up 1 base, and the segment between their germline ends measures 8 bases. Spanning cysteine to phenylalanine, the CDR3 consists of 14 amino acids. Here the CDR3 DNA is all that survives: 42 bases in frame from base 1. The method behind the library was PCR. The data were produced on an Illumina HiSeq 2500. TCR library preparation used molecular barcoding, with unique molecular identifiers applied to normalize quantification of the TCRbeta repertoire. TCRdb handled the public reads itself, with Q25 trimming in fastp and clone calling in MiXCR, and kept productive beta chains. Rows merge per CDR3 protein into single entries with the most common DNA and genes. The sample table records fewer than 550,000 distinct CDR3 sequences; under 20% of these occur just once. Just under 30% of the sample is in the top ten clones. The treatment or condition label of this sample denotes: allogeneic hematopoietic cell transplantation with graft depleted of TCRalphabeta T cells and CD19 B cells. The children who served as transplant recipients had been given grafts of TCRalphabeta/CD19-depleted allogeneic hematopoietic cells.

This clonotype came up a few times. Its antigen is not yet known. No base qualities exist here, and no much larger clone lies one base off it. The sequence joins TRBV12-3 or TRBV12-4 to TRBJ2-7, and TRBD1 may be the D gene, going by 5 matching bases. This receptor was obtained from a boy in the first two years of life who had a stem cell transplant for Wiskott-Aldrich syndrome, so the T cells may come from the graft donor. The specimen was PBMCs, mostly from graft donor cells, collected 360 days after TCRalphabeta/CD19-depleted stem cell transplant. Here is the DNA: TGTGCCAGCAGTTTAGGACAGAAATCCTACGAGCAGTACTTC. It encodes CASSLGQKSYEQYF.